This T cell receptor (beta chain) appears in the sequencing data of a study of blood T cell repertoires in COVID-19. Germline lookup yields CDR1 SGHRS and CDR2 YFSETQ. The CDR3 has 15 amino acids. J was trimmed by 5 bases and V by 3 bases; bases with no gene match: 8. As handled by the study authors: Reference gene primer amplification gave estimated nucleated cell counts. TCRdb's table, derived via immunoSEQ multiplex PCR, lists solely in-frame clones and lacks some. The V and J calls and the clone size are those of that table, but D and trimming were determined from the DNA. Here the sample spans roughly 360,000 clones, around four fifths being singletons.

This TCR came from a woman in her fifties or sixties who had recovered from COVID-19. Sequencing was carried out using PBMCs or T cells enriched from blood (not recorded which). V usage is TRBV5-1 and J usage is TRBJ2-3, with 8 bases lining up with TRBD1. CDR3 bases: TGCGCCAGCAGCTCGGGGACAGGCGAGGGAGATACGCAGTATTTT. It specifies CASSSGTGEGDTQYF. Variable domain in full (rest from reference TRBV5-1 and TRBJ2-3): KAGVTQTPRYLIKTRGQQVTLSCSPISGHRSVSWYQQTPGQGLQFLFEYFSETQRNKGNFPGRFSGRQFSNSRSEMNVSTLELGDSALYLCASSSGTGEGDTQYFGPGTRLTVL.